A selection of T cell receptor beta chains follows, all from one sample in a study of PD-L1 blockade in urothelial cancer. TCRdb's copy holds only in-frame clones and misses some; the assay was immunoSEQ multiplex PCR. Here the sample spans under 130,000 clones, about 85% being singletons. The specimen comprised PBMCs, sampled around atezolizumab (anti-PD-L1) treatment. Every receptor here comes from a man aged 45-65 years with urothelial cancer. Both conserved end residues are part of each CDR3. The order of the fields is V gene, clone size, J gene, D gene, CDR3 protein, CDR3 DNA. The D gene is left open where the match is weak. Size is stated for part of the rows, as once, few or many counts, or as a class when the clone is expanded.

V gene: TRBV2; clone size: -; J gene: TRBJ1-3; D gene: TRBD1; CDR3 protein: CASGDRPHAMVSGNTIYF; CDR3 DNA: TGTGCCAGCGGGGACAGGCCGCATGCCATGGTCTCTGGAAACACCATATATTTT
V gene: TRBV25-1; clone size: few; J gene: TRBJ2-1; D gene: TRBD1; CDR3 protein: CASSRGLGEQFF; CDR3 DNA: TGTGCCAGCAGCAGGGGGTTGGGTGAGCAGTTCTTC
V gene: TRBV2; clone size: -; J gene: TRBJ2-1; D gene: TRBD1; CDR3 protein: CASSQPGQGFTYNEQFF; CDR3 DNA: TGTGCCAGCAGCCAACCGGGACAGGGGTTCACATACAATGAGCAGTTCTTC
V gene: TRBV19; clone size: -; J gene: TRBJ1-3; D gene: -; CDR3 protein: CASSILAGTLTSGNTIYF; CDR3 DNA: TGTGCCAGTAGTATACTTGCCGGGACATTAACCTCTGGAAACACCATATATTTT
V gene: TRBV29-1; clone size: -; J gene: TRBJ2-1; D gene: TRBD1; CDR3 protein: CSVGGGGSSLYNEQFF; CDR3 DNA: TGCAGCGTTGGAGGGGGCGGGTCAAGCCTCTACAATGAGCAGTTCTTC
V gene: TRBV11-2; clone size: -; J gene: TRBJ1-1; D gene: TRBD1; CDR3 protein: CASRDRFTGALNTEAFF; CDR3 DNA: TGTGCCAGCAGAGACCGATTCACAGGGGCGCTGAACACTGAAGCTTTCTTT
V gene: TRBV4-2; clone size: once; J gene: TRBJ1-4; D gene: TRBD1; CDR3 protein: CASSLTRDRDEKLFF; CDR3 DNA: TGTGCCAGCAGCCTCACCCGGGACAGGGATGAAAAACTGTTTTTT
V gene: TRBV18; clone size: -; J gene: TRBJ2-1; D gene: TRBD2; CDR3 protein: CASSPRPGTSGRALYNEQFF; CDR3 DNA: TGTGCCAGCTCACCACGTCCCGGGACTAGCGGGAGGGCCCTCTACAATGAGCAGTTCTTC
V gene: TRBV4-2; clone size: -; J gene: TRBJ2-1; D gene: -; CDR3 protein: CASSQEGLSSYNEQFF; CDR3 DNA: TGTGCCAGCAGCCAAGAGGGACTGAGCTCCTACAATGAGCAGTTCTTC
V gene: TRBV28; clone size: -; J gene: TRBJ2-1; D gene: -; CDR3 protein: CASRGGGYNEQFF; CDR3 DNA: TGTGCCAGCAGAGGCGGTGGGTACAATGAGCAGTTCTTC
V gene: TRBV25-1; clone size: -; J gene: TRBJ1-6; D gene: -; CDR3 protein: CASSEQGSYSPLHF; CDR3 DNA: TGTGCCAGCAGTGAACAGGGATCCTATTCACCCCTCCACTTT
V gene: TRBV28; clone size: -; J gene: TRBJ2-7; D gene: TRBD2; CDR3 protein: CASNGAGAVFYEQYF; CDR3 DNA: TGTGCCAGCAATGGGGCGGGAGCCGTCTTCTACGAGCAGTACTTC
V gene: TRBV7-2; clone size: -; J gene: TRBJ2-7; D gene: TRBD1; CDR3 protein: CASSSGTGRDEQYF; CDR3 DNA: TGTGCCAGCAGCTCCGGGACAGGGCGGGACGAGCAGTACTTC
V gene: TRBV5-1; clone size: few; J gene: TRBJ1-1; D gene: -; CDR3 protein: CASSTYSNTEAFF; CDR3 DNA: TGCGCCAGCAGCACCTACTCCAACACTGAAGCTTTCTTT
V gene: TRBV18; clone size: -; J gene: TRBJ2-7; D gene: -; CDR3 protein: CASSRGGSYEQYF; CDR3 DNA: TGTGCCAGCTCAAGAGGGGGCTCCTACGAGCAGTACTTC
V gene: TRBV28; clone size: -; J gene: TRBJ1-1; D gene: TRBD1; CDR3 protein: CASALLPGQGDTEAFF; CDR3 DNA: TGTGCCAGCGCCCTACTACCGGGACAGGGCGACACTGAAGCTTTCTTT
V gene: TRBV10-3; clone size: -; J gene: TRBJ1-5; D gene: TRBD1; CDR3 protein: CAISESNPGQGVDQPQHF; CDR3 DNA: TGTGCCATCAGTGAGTCGAATCCAGGACAGGGGGTCGATCAGCCCCAGCATTTT
V gene: TRBV7-3; clone size: -; J gene: TRBJ2-2; D gene: TRBD1; CDR3 protein: CASSLTGTGATGELFF; CDR3 DNA: TGTGCCAGCAGCTTAACCGGGACAGGGGCGACCGGGGAGCTGTTTTTT
V gene: TRBV19; clone size: -; J gene: TRBJ2-3; D gene: TRBD2; CDR3 protein: CASSSPGGRAGGTDTQYF; CDR3 DNA: TGTGCCAGTAGTAGCCCCGGCGGGAGGGCCGGTGGTACAGATACGCAGTATTTT
V gene: TRBV30; clone size: -; J gene: TRBJ2-1; D gene: TRBD1; CDR3 protein: CAWSVAGQGALEGEQFF; CDR3 DNA: TGTGCCTGGAGTGTAGCAGGACAGGGGGCCCTAGAAGGTGAGCAGTTCTTC
V gene: TRBV15; clone size: -; J gene: TRBJ1-2; D gene: -; CDR3 protein: CATSRDFGVYGYTF; CDR3 DNA: TGTGCCACCAGCAGAGATTTTGGAGTCTATGGCTACACCTTC
V gene: TRBV4-1; clone size: -; J gene: TRBJ1-5; D gene: -; CDR3 protein: CASSQPEHLGVQPQHF; CDR3 DNA: TGCGCCAGCAGCCAACCGGAGCACCTAGGGGTTCAGCCCCAGCATTTT
V gene: TRBV5-4; clone size: -; J gene: TRBJ2-4; D gene: -; CDR3 protein: CASSLEPTGSLAKNIQYF; CDR3 DNA: TGTGCCAGCAGCTTGGAACCGACGGGGTCACTAGCCAAAAACATTCAGTACTTC
V gene: TRBV7-9; clone size: -; J gene: TRBJ2-3; D gene: TRBD2; CDR3 protein: CASSQRTSGTQYF; CDR3 DNA: TGTGCCAGCAGCCAGCGGACTAGCGGGACGCAGTATTTT
V gene: TRBV6-1; clone size: -; J gene: TRBJ2-7; D gene: -; CDR3 protein: CASSEGGYEQYF; CDR3 DNA: TGTGCCAGCAGTGAAGGAGGATACGAGCAGTACTTC
V gene: TRBV19; clone size: -; J gene: TRBJ2-4; D gene: TRBD2; CDR3 protein: CASRLSGSSKNIQYF; CDR3 DNA: TGTGCCAGTAGATTGAGCGGGAGTTCGAAAAACATTCAGTACTTC
V gene: TRBV19; clone size: -; J gene: TRBJ1-1; D gene: -; CDR3 protein: CASGIGRRNTEAFF; CDR3 DNA: TGTGCCAGTGGTATCGGTCGGAGGAACACTGAAGCTTTCTTT
V gene: TRBV9; clone size: -; J gene: TRBJ1-4; D gene: -; CDR3 protein: CASSVTDRNEKLFF; CDR3 DNA: TGTGCCAGCAGCGTGACAGACCGGAATGAAAAACTGTTTTTT
V gene: TRBV5-1; clone size: -; J gene: TRBJ2-5; D gene: -; CDR3 protein: CASNSRTPGETQYF; CDR3 DNA: TGCGCCAGCAATTCGCGCACACCGGGGGAGACCCAGTACTTC
V gene: TRBV6-4; clone size: -; J gene: TRBJ1-6; D gene: -; CDR3 protein: CASSDSNAGWSPLHF; CDR3 DNA: TGTGCCAGCAGTGACTCGAACGCGGGTTGGTCACCCCTCCACTTT
V gene: TRBV19; clone size: -; J gene: TRBJ1-2; D gene: TRBD1; CDR3 protein: CASKGDRALHGYTF; CDR3 DNA: TGTGCCAGTAAAGGGGACAGAGCCCTCCATGGCTACACCTTC
V gene: TRBV5-1; clone size: -; J gene: TRBJ1-2; D gene: -; CDR3 protein: CASSSSGANYGYTF; CDR3 DNA: TGCGCCAGCAGCTCATCAGGGGCCAACTATGGCTACACCTTC
V gene: TRBV6-5; clone size: -; J gene: TRBJ1-4; D gene: -; CDR3 protein: CASSQGGDEKLFF; CDR3 DNA: TGTGCCAGCTCACAGGGAGGGGATGAAAAACTGTTTTTT
V gene: TRBV28; clone size: -; J gene: TRBJ2-7; D gene: TRBD1; CDR3 protein: CASSSTGVGSDEQYF; CDR3 DNA: TGTGCCAGCAGTTCTACAGGGGTTGGAAGCGACGAGCAGTACTTC
V gene: TRBV4-1; clone size: -; J gene: TRBJ2-3; D gene: -; CDR3 protein: CASSQTDLFSTDTQYF; CDR3 DNA: TGCGCCAGCAGCCAAACAGACCTCTTTAGCACAGATACGCAGTATTTT
V gene: TRBV19; clone size: -; J gene: TRBJ2-7; D gene: -; CDR3 protein: CASSISGGKDEQYF; CDR3 DNA: TGTGCCAGTAGTATTTCGGGCGGGAAGGACGAGCAGTACTTC
V gene: TRBV6-1; clone size: few; J gene: TRBJ2-2; D gene: TRBD1; CDR3 protein: CASSGRQGYTGELFF; CDR3 DNA: TGTGCCAGCAGTGGTCGACAGGGATACACCGGGGAGCTGTTTTTT
V gene: TRBV4-2; clone size: -; J gene: TRBJ2-7; D gene: -; CDR3 protein: CASSLAGLTVGTYEQYF; CDR3 DNA: TGTGCCAGCAGCCTAGCTGGACTCACCGTAGGGACCTACGAGCAGTACTTC
V gene: TRBV27; clone size: -; J gene: TRBJ1-1; D gene: -; CDR3 protein: CASSPRGPPSEAFF; CDR3 DNA: TGTGCCAGCAGCCCCAGGGGTCCCCCAAGTGAAGCTTTCTTT
V gene: TRBV6-1; clone size: -; J gene: TRBJ2-2; D gene: TRBD2; CDR3 protein: CASSEALGGRVAGELFF; CDR3 DNA: TGTGCCAGCAGTGAAGCATTGGGCGGGAGGGTCGCCGGGGAGCTGTTTTTT
V gene: TRBV7-2; clone size: medium-sized; J gene: TRBJ1-2; D gene: TRBD1; CDR3 protein: CASSFDGTGSGYTF; CDR3 DNA: TGTGCCAGCAGCTTCGACGGGACAGGGAGCGGCTACACCTTC
V gene: TRBV6-5; clone size: -; J gene: TRBJ2-7; D gene: -; CDR3 protein: CASRQSGSTAEQYF; CDR3 DNA: TGTGCCAGCAGGCAATCCGGGTCCACCGCCGAGCAGTACTTC
V gene: TRBV5-1; clone size: -; J gene: TRBJ2-3; D gene: -; CDR3 protein: CASSFNPRRTTDTQYF; CDR3 DNA: TGCGCCAGCAGCTTTAATCCTAGACGAACCACAGATACGCAGTATTTT
V gene: TRBV11-2; clone size: -; J gene: TRBJ2-3; D gene: -; CDR3 protein: CASSLEVWLYDTQYF; CDR3 DNA: TGTGCCAGCAGCCTAGAGGTTTGGCTTTACGATACGCAGTATTTT
V gene: TRBV5-8; clone size: once; J gene: TRBJ2-1; D gene: TRBD1; CDR3 protein: CASRISGQGLNNEQFF; CDR3 DNA: TGTGCCAGCAGAATCAGTGGACAGGGATTGAACAATGAGCAGTTCTTC
V gene: TRBV28; clone size: -; J gene: TRBJ2-6; D gene: -; CDR3 protein: CASSLGSSGANVLTF; CDR3 DNA: TGTGCCAGCAGTCTCGGGAGCTCTGGGGCCAACGTCCTGACTTTC
V gene: TRBV4-1; clone size: -; J gene: TRBJ2-2; D gene: -; CDR3 protein: CASSQGLAPGELFF; CDR3 DNA: TGCGCCAGCAGCCAAGGGCTAGCCCCCGGGGAGCTGTTTTTT
V gene: TRBV6-6; clone size: -; J gene: TRBJ1-2; D gene: -; CDR3 protein: CASRPQGKLNYGYTF; CDR3 DNA: TGTGCCAGCAGGCCACAGGGAAAGCTTAACTATGGCTACACCTTC
V gene: TRBV11-3; clone size: once; J gene: TRBJ2-3; D gene: TRBD2; CDR3 protein: CASSESGGSTDTQYF; CDR3 DNA: TGTGCCAGCAGCGAGTCCGGGGGGAGCACAGATACGCAGTATTTT
V gene: TRBV6-1; clone size: -; J gene: TRBJ2-7; D gene: -; CDR3 protein: CASIFTPGSYEQYF; CDR3 DNA: TGTGCCAGCATTTTCACCCCGGGGTCCTACGAGCAGTACTTC
V gene: TRBV7-2; clone size: -; J gene: TRBJ2-1; D gene: TRBD1; CDR3 protein: CASSLGGTGAFYNEQFF; CDR3 DNA: TGTGCCAGCAGCTTAGGGGGTACAGGGGCCTTCTACAATGAGCAGTTCTTC
V gene: TRBV6-5; clone size: -; J gene: TRBJ2-1; D gene: TRBD1; CDR3 protein: CASRAGTGAYNEQFF; CDR3 DNA: TGTGCCAGCAGAGCCGGGACAGGGGCCTACAATGAGCAGTTCTTC
V gene: TRBV19; clone size: -; J gene: TRBJ1-5; D gene: -; CDR3 protein: CASSIGTASNQPQHF; CDR3 DNA: TGTGCCAGTAGTATTGGTACAGCTAGCAATCAGCCCCAGCATTTT
V gene: TRBV7-2; clone size: -; J gene: TRBJ2-1; D gene: TRBD2; CDR3 protein: CASSLLGTSVNEQFF; CDR3 DNA: TGTGCCAGCAGCTTATTAGGGACTAGCGTCAATGAGCAGTTCTTC
V gene: TRBV5-1; clone size: -; J gene: TRBJ2-1; D gene: TRBD2; CDR3 protein: CASSLGAGVRNEQFF; CDR3 DNA: TGCGCCAGCAGCTTGGGAGCGGGAGTCAGAAATGAGCAGTTCTTC
V gene: TRBV30; clone size: few; J gene: TRBJ1-1; D gene: TRBD1; CDR3 protein: CAWSSEGAVSEAFF; CDR3 DNA: TGTGCCTGGAGTTCGGAGGGGGCGGTGAGTGAAGCTTTCTTT
V gene: TRBV5-4; clone size: -; J gene: TRBJ1-2; D gene: TRBD1; CDR3 protein: CASSLGTGTANYGYTF; CDR3 DNA: TGTGCCAGCAGCTTGGGGACCGGGACAGCTAACTATGGCTACACCTTC